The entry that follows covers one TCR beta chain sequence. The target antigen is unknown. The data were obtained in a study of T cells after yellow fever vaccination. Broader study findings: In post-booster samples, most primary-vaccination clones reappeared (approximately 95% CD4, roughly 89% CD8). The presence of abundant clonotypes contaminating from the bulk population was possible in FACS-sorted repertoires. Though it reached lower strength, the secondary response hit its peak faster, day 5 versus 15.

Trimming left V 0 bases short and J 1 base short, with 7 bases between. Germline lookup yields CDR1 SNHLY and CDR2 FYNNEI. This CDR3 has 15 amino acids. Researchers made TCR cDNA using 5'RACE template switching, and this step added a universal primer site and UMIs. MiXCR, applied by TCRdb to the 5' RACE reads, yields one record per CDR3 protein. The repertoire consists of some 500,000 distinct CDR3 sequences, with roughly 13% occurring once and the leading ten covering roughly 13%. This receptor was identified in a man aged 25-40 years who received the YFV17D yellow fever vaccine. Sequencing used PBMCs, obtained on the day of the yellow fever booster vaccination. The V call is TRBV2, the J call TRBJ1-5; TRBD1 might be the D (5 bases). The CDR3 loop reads CASSEARDSNQPQHF. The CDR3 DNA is TGTGCCAGCAGTGAAGCCCGGGACAGCAATCAGCCCCAGCATTTT.